This record concerns one T cell receptor (beta chain) sequence. What this receptor recognizes is not known. No much larger clone exists at a distance of one base, and base qualities are not known. These data originate in a study of tumor and adjacent non-tumor tissue in lung cancer (dated by TCRdb to the late 2010s). For the wider study: The cohort included more than nine adenocarcinoma, 2 squamous cell carcinoma and 1 small cell lung cancer patients. Ages among the roughly 15 patients ranged from roughly 30 to 76 years, there were roughly 10 men and 5 women, and disease was at TNM stage I to III. Sequencing produced more than 100,000,000 productive TCRbeta reads in total, an average of about 4.17 million reads per sample. Using bulk TCRbeta repertoires from some 16 lung cancer patients, the study set lung tumor tissue side by side with matched distant non-tumor lung tissue. TCRbeta CDR3 sequencing was performed on under 35 paired specimens, with one tumor sample and one normal lung sample collected per patient.

The library was made by multiplex PCR. The run used an Illumina HiSeq 2500. Following protocols modified from ARM-PCR, the researchers constructed TCRbeta libraries through three rounds of nested PCR with primers (Table S4). Before sequencing, PCR products in the 200-500 bp range were cut out of the gel and cleaned up using the QIAquick gel extraction kit. The published analysis was carried out like this. Reads were cleaned using Trimmomatic, were merged into complete CDR3 sequences using FLASH, and were assigned to V(D)J germline segments using MiTCR. Clonal diversity was computed as the inverse Simpson's index with VDJtools. In-frame sequences lacking a premature stop codon were counted as productive reads. TCRdb took the public reads, trimmed them with fastp at Q25, ran MiXCR for clone calling and kept in-frame beta chains. Merged by CDR3 protein, the rows form single entries marked with the most common genes and DNA. TCRdb's processing, not the authors' own work, is the source of the V and J calls. In this sample the table shows fewer than 130,000 distinct CDR3 sequences, under 90% of which occur a single time. Around 21% of the sample belongs to the ten largest clones.

RNA was extracted from bulk unsorted tissue and checked for quality with a NanoDrop ND-1000 and an Agilent 2100. The donors were newly diagnosed lung cancer patients admitted for thoracic surgery in China from August to November 2014 who had not received prior chemotherapy. Anyone who had undergone radiotherapy or chemotherapy before, or who had another cancer at the same time, was left out of the study. Pieces of surgical tissue measuring about 1-2.1 cm3 were kept in RNAlater solution and stored at -80 degrees C until use. Results and caveats for the whole study, not just this receptor: TCR diversity was significantly higher in younger patients, and higher tumor TCR diversity was associated with shorter overall and disease-free survival. Tumor tissue showed significantly higher TCR diversity (inverse Simpson) than normal lung tissue, at 431.37 vs 166.20 (P = 0.0075, Mann-Whitney U test). The top 100 clones made up a significantly larger cumulative share of the repertoire in normal lung than in tumor tissue. Peripheral blood was not sequenced, so blood TCRbeta repertoires in these lung cancer patients were not examined. Neither the sequencing platform nor unique molecular identifiers are mentioned in the methods. The cohort had only around 14 patients, and the authors noted that larger samples and more detailed clinical data are needed.

The sample comprised lung tumor tissue. This TCR derives from a man between 65 and 85 years old with non-small cell lung cancer.

CDR3 sequence: CASSLGAVNQPQHF. The nucleotide sequence is given as TGTGCCAGCAGCTTAGGGGCAGTAAATCAGCCCCAGCATTTT. The receptor chain draws on TRBV7-8 and TRBJ1-5, with the D segment identity uncertain. Between the V and J ends, shortened by 1 base and 4 bases respectively, the junction contains 8 bases. The germline V gene sets CDR1 to SGHVS and CDR2 to FQNEAQ. The CDR3 spans 14 residues, from the cysteine through the phenylalanine. Only the CDR3 DNA is retained, 42 bases long and in frame from the first base.